The 32 T cell receptor beta chains below come from one sample, sequenced in a study of blood T cells in healthy people across ages. Primed by a sample-barcoded 5' primer and a J-beta primer mix, a second PCR proceeded for 7 to 11 cycles. TCRdb re-derived calls from the 5' RACE reads in MiXCR, one entry per CDR3 protein. This sample has about 730,000 distinct CDR3 sequences; roughly 45% occur once, and the top ten carry around a fifth. The sample comprised blood. Receptors originate from a woman in her fifties or sixties in good health.

This clonotype came up many times. The gene calls are TRBV7-9 and TRBJ2-3, with TRBD2 matching over 12 bases. Germline CDR1 SEHNR, CDR2 FQNEAQ (reference sequence). J gave up 5 bases and V 3 bases, and 3 bases lay outside the gene matches. This CDR3 has 15 amino acids. CDR3 amino acids: CASSLTSGGGDTQYF. For the CDR3, the DNA is TGTGCCAGCAGCTTGACTAGCGGGGGAGGAGATACGCAGTATTTT.

This clonotype was picked up a small number of times. This chain uses TRBV6-6 with TRBJ1-4; no clear D. CDR1 is MNHNY and CDR2 is SVGAGI in the germline V gene (reference sequence). CDR3 size: 15 residues. V gave up 0 bases and J gave up 4 bases, with 9 bases separating them. CDR3 DNA: TGTGCCAGCAGTTACTCCGAGACGGATAATGAAAAACTGTTTTTT. Translating gives CASSYSETDNEKLFF.

The V call is TRBV14, the J call TRBJ1-4; D gene ambiguous. Germline lookup yields CDR1 SGHDN and CDR2 FVKESK. Trimming cost V 1 base and J 11 bases, with 8 bases left between them. This CDR3 is built from 12 residues. CDR3 sequence: CASSQVSQKLFF. In nucleotides, the CDR3 is TGTGCCAGCAGCCAAGTCAGTCAGAAACTGTTTTTT.

The sample holds a few counts of this clonotype. CDR3 region: CASSYSGGEAFF. CDR3 coding DNA: TGTGCCAGCAGTTACTCTGGGGGTGAAGCTTTCTTT. This rearrangement joins TRBV6-5 to TRBJ1-1; a possible D gene is TRBD1 (5 bases). Germline V gives CDR1 MNHEY, CDR2 SVGAGI. This CDR3 has 12 residues. V gave up 0 bases and J gave up 7 bases, with 6 bases separating them.

V is TRBV20-1 and J is TRBJ1-5; tentative D call: TRBD1 (5 bases). The V end was cut by 1 base, the J end by 3 bases, with 13 bases between. The germline V gene encodes CDR1 DFQATT and CDR2 SNEGSKA (reference sequence). The CDR3 has 15 amino acids. The CDR3 nucleotides read TGCAGTGCTAGAGGTTATCAAGGGACCAATCAGCCCCAGCATTTT. Translating gives CSARGYQGTNQPQHF.

The chain joins TRBV6-6 to TRBJ1-5; 9 bases agree with TRBD1. Germline CDR1 is MNHNY and CDR2 is SVGAGI (reference sequence). The CDR3 extends over 16 amino acids. Unmatched junction bases numbered 10, after V lost 4 bases and J lost 6 bases. The CDR3 here is CASSSSDRGSSQPQHF. CDR3 in DNA: TGTGCCAGCAGTTCCTCGGACAGGGGATCTAGTCAGCCCCAGCATTTT.

J is TRBJ2-2 and V is TRBV5-1, with TRBD1 as a possible D gene (6 bases). Germline assignment: CDR1 SGHRS and CDR2 YFSETQ. The CDR3 length is 15 residues. The ends were cut back, 4 bases at V and 2 bases at J, with 12 bases in the middle. The DNA of the CDR3 is TGCGCCAGCAGCAGACTACAGGGAAACACCGGGGAGCTGTTTTTT. It codes for CASSRLQGNTGELFF.

This rearrangement joins TRBV3-1 to TRBJ2-1; 10 bases are shared with TRBD1. Unmatched junction bases numbered 5, after V lost 3 bases and J lost 6 bases. Germline V lookup: CDR1 LGHDT, CDR2 YNNKEL (reference sequence). CDR3 size: 15 residues. CDR3 DNA: TGTGCCAGCAGCCATCCGGGACAGGGGATCAATGAGCAGTTCTTC. The encoded protein is CASSHPGQGINEQFF.

This clonotype was seen a few times. The chain uses TRBV4-2 and TRBJ1-2; maybe TRBD1 (5 bases). CDR3 length equals 16 residues. The V end lost 0 bases, the J end lost 8 bases, and 19 bases lay between the germline ends. CDR1 LGHNA and CDR2 YNFKEQ come from the germline V gene. The CDR3 region is CASSQDLGLRGDGYTF. Written as DNA, the CDR3 is TGTGCCAGCAGCCAAGACCTGGGGTTACGGGGGGACGGCTACACCTTC.

The chain has TRBV5-1 and TRBJ1-6; D is unresolved. V dropped 4 bases and J dropped 10 bases, with 27 bases sitting between them. The CDR3 contains 18 residues. Germline loops: CDR1 SGHRS, CDR2 YFSETQ. The CDR3 DNA sequence: TGCGCCAGCAGCCGGAGGGCCGGGTCTGACGAGTGGGGATCACCCCTCCACTTT. Its protein product is CASSRRAGSDEWGSPLHF. Full variable domain (rest looked up from reference TRBV5-1 and TRBJ1-6): KAGVTQTPRYLIKTRGQQVTLSCSPISGHRSVSWYQQTPGQGLQFLFEYFSETQRNKGNFPGRFSGRQFSNSRSEMNVSTLELGDSALYLCASSRRAGSDEWGSPLHFGNGTRLTVT.

This clonotype was found a few times. The chain's CDR3 is CSAPLQWDEQFF. CDR3 sequence (DNA): TGCAGTGCCCCGCTTCAGTGGGATGAGCAGTTCTTC. The V and J genes are TRBV20-1 and TRBJ2-1; D gene unclear. V was shortened by 6 bases and J by 8 bases, with 14 bases between the two germline ends. The CDR3 runs to 12 residues. Per the germline V gene, CDR1 is DFQATT and CDR2 is SNEGSKA (reference sequence).

The V call is TRBV9, the J call TRBJ2-1; D call uncertain. The J call may be mistaken, given a closer DNA end match to TRBJ2-7. Germline-derived CDR1 and CDR2 are SGDLS and YYNGEE. CDR3 length: 15 residues. CDR3 sequence: CASSGDTYSYNEQYF. CDR3 DNA: TGTGCCAGCAGCGGCGACACCTACTCCTACAATGAGCAGTACTTC.

This sequence joins TRBV12-3 or TRBV12-4 and TRBJ1-5; 10 bases line up with TRBD1. Trimming took 3 bases from V and 3 from J; bases not matched to a gene: 8. The CDR3 is 17 amino acids. The CDR3 sequence is CASSFRGTGVNNQPQHF. CDR3 nucleotide sequence: TGTGCCAGCAGTTTTAGGGGGACAGGGGTCAACAATCAGCCCCAGCATTTT.

As for this clonotype: A read error may be the cause here, since a much bigger clone is one base away. The chain employs TRBV5-1 and TRBJ2-3, with TRBD2 identical over 8 bases. CDR3 size: 16 residues. Germline CDR1 reads SGHRS; CDR2 reads YFSETQ. The DNA of the CDR3 is TGCGCCAGCAGCTTCCAAGCGGGGGCAGAGGGAGATGCGCAGTATTTT. As protein: CASSFQAGAEGDAQYF.

This clonotype appeared a few times. The chain has TRBV9 and TRBJ2-3, with a weak D call TRBD2 (8 bases). The V gene's germline CDR1 is SGDLS and CDR2 YYNGEE. This CDR3 has 16 residues. Trimming pared 4 bases from V and 5 bases from J, leaving 20 bases between. The CDR3 sequence: CASSPGGAGAKDTQYF. In DNA form, the CDR3 reads TGTGCCAGCAGCCCAGGGGGAGCGGGAGCTAAAGATACGCAGTATTTT.

There are a few counts of this clonotype. The chain links TRBV20-1 to TRBJ2-5, with no clear D. The CDR3 spans 10 residues. V was shortened by 2 bases and J by 12 bases, with 10 bases between the two germline ends. Germline-derived CDR1 and CDR2 are DFQATT and SNEGSKA (reference sequence). The DNA for the CDR3 is TGCAGTGCTAGATCAGAGAAGGAGTACTTC. The encoded protein is CSARSEKEYF.

J is TRBJ1-1 and V is TRBV14; maybe TRBD1 (6 bases). Germline V lookup: CDR1 SGHDN, CDR2 FVKESK. The CDR3 totals 16 residues. V dropped 4 bases and J dropped 0 bases, with 15 bases sitting between them. CDR3 sequence (DNA): TGTGCCAGCAGCCTTCTGTGGGGGGCCATGAACACTGAAGCTTTCTTT. Its protein product is CASSLLWGAMNTEAFF. Complete variable domain (other parts from reference TRBV14 and TRBJ1-1): EAGVTQFPSHSVIEKGQTVTLRCDPISGHDNLYWYRRVMGKEIKFLLHFVKESKQDESGMPNNRFLAERTGGTYSTLKVQPAELEDSGVYFCASSLLWGAMNTEAFFGQGTRLTVV.

The chain links TRBV20-1 to TRBJ2-7; the D is unclear. Germline V gene lookup returns CDR1 DFQATT and CDR2 SNEGSKA (reference sequence). This CDR3 spans 12 amino acids. Trimming took off 1 base at V and 2 bases at J, with 6 bases between the two ends. The CDR3, as DNA: TGCAGTGCTAGAGCCCTAACCTACGAGCAGTACTTC. It specifies CSARALTYEQYF.

This clonotype has a handful of counts. J is TRBJ2-5 and V is TRBV20-1; D might be TRBD1 or TRBD2, each matching 5 bases. The J call may be in error: the DNA end matches TRBJ2-7 better. Germline V CDR1 and CDR2: DFQATT, SNEGSKA (reference sequence). This CDR3 is 15 amino acids long. CDR3 protein: CSAFYPRDGHYEQYF. CDR3 bases: TGCAGTGCTTTCTATCCCCGGGACGGCCACTACGAGCAGTACTTC.

This clonotype came up many times. V usage is TRBV12-3 or TRBV12-4 and J usage is TRBJ2-1; D is possibly TRBD1 (5 bases). Trimming left V 0 bases short and J 7 bases short, with 7 bases between. The CDR3 loop spans 13 amino acids. The CDR3 spells CASSLAQGNEQFF. Written as DNA, the CDR3 is TGTGCCAGCAGTTTAGCGCAGGGAAATGAGCAGTTCTTC.

For this clonotype: The junction differs from germline at one of its ends, possibly a read error. This sequence joins TRBV24-1 and TRBJ2-3; possibly TRBD1 for D (5 bases). The length of the CDR3 is 16 residues. The germline CDR1 and CDR2 sequences are KGHDR and SFDVKD. The CDR3 sequence is CATSNFSGSQADTQYF. CDR3 in DNA: TGTGCCACCAGTAATTTTTCAGGGTCACAGGCAGATACGCAGTATTTT.

The rearrangement joins TRBV19 to TRBJ2-5; 8 positions match TRBD2. Germline V lookup: CDR1 LNHDA, CDR2 SQIVND (reference sequence). The CDR3 length is 14 residues. V lost 6 bases, J lost 4 bases, and 7 bases stayed unmatched. This chain's CDR3 is CASSRRGVSETQYF. DNA for the CDR3: TGTGCCAGTAGCCGGCGGGGGGTCTCAGAGACCCAGTACTTC.

This clonotype appeared a few times. The rearrangement uses TRBV15 and TRBJ2-5; D uncertain. Germline loops: CDR1 LNHNV, CDR2 YYDKDF (reference sequence). The CDR3 is 16 amino acids. Trimming took off 0 bases at V and 4 bases at J, with 15 bases between the two ends. CDR3 region: CATSRDNPGAAETQYF. The CDR3 coding sequence is TGTGCCACCAGCAGAGATAACCCGGGCGCCGCAGAGACCCAGTACTTC.

The chain carries TRBV24-1 and TRBJ2-5; 10 nucleotides match TRBD2. Losses at the gene ends were 2 bases for V and 11 bases for J; bases not matched to a gene: 22. Germline assignment: CDR1 KGHDR and CDR2 SFDVKD. The CDR3 has 19 residues. CDR3 coding DNA: TGTGCCACCAGTGATTACGGCAGGGGAGGAGGACTAGCGGTTAATGAGCAGTACTTC. Protein: CATSDYGRGGGLAVNEQYF.

With respect to this clonotype: This may stem from a read error, because a much larger clone lies one nucleotide away. The rearrangement joins TRBV4-3 to TRBJ2-7; no definite D call. Germline CDR1 and CDR2: LGHNA and YSLEER. V dropped 0 bases and J dropped 7 bases, with 16 bases sitting between them. The CDR3 is made up of 15 amino acids. The CDR3 spells CASSQDRPSYNEQYF. CDR3 in DNA: TGCGCCAGCAGCCAAGATCGACCCTCCTACAATGAGCAGTACTTC.

The V call is TRBV7-9, the J call TRBJ1-1; 7 nucleotides line up with TRBD1. The CDR3 extends over 13 amino acids. Germline trimming cut 7 bases from V and 3 bases from J; bases unmatched to any gene: 5. The germline V gene encodes CDR1 SEHNR and CDR2 FQNEAQ (reference sequence). This CDR3 reads CASTHDRDTEAFF. In nucleotides, the CDR3 is TGTGCCAGCACCCACGACAGGGACACTGAAGCTTTCTTT.

This sequence joins TRBV10-3 and TRBJ2-7; 8 nucleotides agree with TRBD1. The germline CDR1 and CDR2 sequences are ENHRY and SYGVKD. Trimming removed 6 bases from V and 5 bases from J; junction bases left unmatched: 3. This CDR3 region has 12 residues. The DNA of the CDR3 is TGTGCCATCAGGGACAGGGAGGACGAGCAGTACTTC. Translation gives CAIRDREDEQYF.

This clonotype was recorded only once. Likely a read error: the CDR3 ends without its conserved phenylalanine or tryptophan. The chain employs TRBV12-3 or TRBV12-4 and TRBJ2-5; tentative D call: TRBD1 (6 bases). This CDR3 comprises 14 residues. CDR3 sequence reads: CASNTGHSQESQYL. Written as DNA, the CDR3 is TGTGCCAGCAATACGGGACATTCTCAAGAGTCCCAGTACTTA.

Comments on this clonotype: A much larger clone sits a single nucleotide away, making a read error possible. The chain uses TRBV9 and TRBJ2-5; no definite D call. The CDR3 runs 14 residues. Germline V gives CDR1 SGDLS, CDR2 YYNGEE. CDR3 in DNA: TGTGCCTGCAGCGTAGATTTGGTACAAGAGACCCAGTACTTC. Its protein product is CACSVDLVQETQYF.

Details on this clonotype: One end of the junction is discordant with germline, which a read error may explain. The V and J genes are TRBV4-3 and TRBJ2-1; no definite D call. There are 13 residues in the CDR3. Looked up from germline, CDR1 is LGHNA and CDR2 is YSLEER. The CDR3 DNA reads TGCGCCAGCAGCCAAGAACAGAACAATGAGCGGTTCTTC. Its protein is CASSQEQNNERFF.

The chain is built from TRBV20-1 and TRBJ2-7, with a tentative D call TRBD2 (6 bases). CDR1 and CDR2 from the germline V gene are DFQATT and SNEGSKA (reference sequence). Trimming took 5 bases from V and 3 from J, leaving 14 bases between them. This CDR3 contains 13 residues. CDR3 in DNA: TGCAGTGCTTCCCGGGACTTGAACTACGAGCAGTACTTC. As protein: CSASRDLNYEQYF.

The V and J genes are TRBV7-9 and TRBJ2-7, with D possibly TRBD2 on 5 matching bases. This CDR3 spans 15 amino acids. Germline CDR1 and CDR2: SEHNR and FQNEAQ (reference sequence). V gave up 5 bases and J gave up 2 bases, with 16 bases separating them. The CDR3 DNA is TGTGCCAGCAGCACACAACGGGGTATCCCCTACGAGCAGTACTTC. Its protein product is CASSTQRGIPYEQYF.